The rows below give T cell receptor beta chains drawn from one sample of a study of blood T cells in healthy people across ages. TCRdb fed the 5' RACE reads into MiXCR, producing one record per CDR3 protein. Of approximately 800,000 distinct CDR3 sequences in the sample, 55% to 65% were seen once. Sample: blood. Source of these receptors: a man aged 25-40 years in good health. Both conserved end residues are part of each CDR3. Each record gives: J gene, clone size, V gene, CDR3 protein. Rows give clone size only sometimes, using once, few, many, or a class for an expanded clone.

TRBJ2-3 | - | TRBV6-5 | CASSRLAGGADTQYF
TRBJ2-1 | - | TRBV7-2 | CASSPRGTSWNEQFF
TRBJ2-7 | - | TRBV7-3 | CASSQQGGYEQYF
TRBJ2-5 | - | TRBV7-9 | CASSLLAVRTGGRDEQYF
TRBJ2-7 | - | TRBV7-2 | CASSLVTGTSYEQYF
- | - | TRBV5-5 | CASSGPGQGLYEQYF
TRBJ2-7 | - | TRBV7-9 | CASSTDRELYEQYF
TRBJ2-5 | - | TRBV7-2 | CASSFGGVMGETQYF
- | few | TRBV15 | CATSRGFGTTRHEQYF
TRBJ2-1 | - | TRBV11-2 | CASSLEGSIHNEQFF
TRBJ2-7 | - | TRBV29-1 | CSVEIRPYEQYF
TRBJ2-3 | - | TRBV20-1 | CSGHISTDTQYF